The 9 T cell receptor beta chains presented below share a single source sample, sequenced in a study of shared clonotypes between healthy human individuals. Sequenced by immunoSEQ multiplex PCR; TCRdb stores in-frame clones only, minus some. The sample records over 2 million clones, approximately 94% being singletons. Naive CD8 cells lacked CD45RO and underwent positive selection for CCR7, leaving out terminally differentiated effector memory CD45RA+ cells. Sequenced input: naive CD8+ T cells sorted from blood. The receptor set was obtained from a man aged 18 to 29 in good health.

The chain couples TRBV10-3 to TRBJ2-5, with D possibly called TRBD1 or TRBD2 (5 bases each). The J call may not be correct, given that the DNA end is closer to TRBJ2-7. The CDR3 is made up of 13 amino acids. Germline CDR1 ENHRY, CDR2 SYGVKD. CDR3 in amino acids: CAISDRGPYEQYF. In nucleotides, the CDR3 is TGTGCCATCAGTGATAGGGGACCCTACGAGCAGTACTTC.

This chain joins TRBV2 and TRBJ2-1; D remains ambiguous. Germline CDR1 and CDR2: SNHLY and FYNNEI. This CDR3 spans 15 amino acids. V was cut by 2 bases and J by 0 bases, with 8 bases left in between. This CDR3 reads CASSETQSSYNEQFF. CDR3 DNA: TGTGCCAGCAGTGAAACACAGAGCTCCTACAATGAGCAGTTCTTC.

The rearrangement joins TRBV9 to TRBJ1-2, with 8 bases identical to TRBD1. J lost 8 bases, V lost 4 bases, and 7 bases had no gene match. Germline CDR1 and CDR2: SGDLS and YYNGEE. This CDR3 is 13 amino acids long. In DNA, the CDR3 is TGTGCCAGCAGCATGACAGGGGATTACGGCTACACCTTC. Translating it yields CASSMTGDYGYTF.

The CDR3 bases are TGTGCCGGACTTGGGACAGGGTCCTACGAGCAGTACTTC. Encoded protein: CAGLGTGSYEQYF. The rearrangement links TRBV2 to TRBJ2-7; 9 bases are shared with TRBD1. Germline CDR1 reads SNHLY; CDR2 reads FYNNEI. The CDR3 totals 13 residues. The ends lost 11 bases at V and 1 base at J; junction bases unmatched: 6.

The chain employs TRBV25-1 and TRBJ1-4; D is ambiguous. Germline CDR1 reads MGHDK; CDR2 reads SYGVNS. V was pared by 7 bases and J by 3 bases, with 12 bases between. The CDR3 extends over 14 amino acids. The CDR3 DNA is TGTGCCAGCACCGCCGACGAAGCTAATGAAAAACTGTTTTTT. Translating it yields CASTADEANEKLFF.

The chain has TRBV7-2 and TRBJ2-7, with a possible D match to TRBD2 (6 bases). This CDR3 region has 16 residues. The germline CDR1 and CDR2 sequences are SGHTA and FQGNSA. V shed 1 base and J shed 4 bases, with 17 bases lying between them. The DNA for the CDR3 is TGTGCCAGCAGCTTAGAAATAGCGGTGAGCTCTTACGAGCAGTACTTC. Residues: CASSLEIAVSSYEQYF.

V gene TRBV7-9 combines with J gene TRBJ1-1; 8 bases fit TRBD1. Trimming at V came to 2 bases and at J to 4 bases, leaving 6 bases not matched to a gene. Germline V gene sequence: CDR1 SEHNR, CDR2 FQNEAQ (reference sequence). The CDR3 runs to 15 residues. CDR3 sequence: CASSLRQGASTEAFF. DNA for the CDR3: TGTGCCAGCAGCTTACGGCAGGGGGCTAGCACTGAAGCTTTCTTT. The whole variable domain, remainder taken from reference TRBV7-9 and TRBJ1-1, is DTGVSQNPRHKITKRGQNVTFRCDPISEHNRLYWYRQTLGQGPEFLTYFQNEAQLEKSRLLSDRFSAERPKGSFSTLEIQRTEQGDSAMYLCASSLRQGASTEAFFGQGTRLTVV.

This chain joins TRBV9 and TRBJ2-1; D is perhaps TRBD2 (5 bases). The germline V gene has CDR1 SGDLS and CDR2 YYNGEE. The CDR3 runs 15 residues. The V end was cut by 0 bases, the J end by 4 bases, with 11 bases between. CDR3 in amino acids: CASSVVSSPYNEQFF. Here the CDR3 DNA reads TGTGCCAGCAGCGTAGTTTCTAGCCCTTACAATGAGCAGTTCTTC.

This chain links TRBV30 with TRBJ1-2, with 7 bases fitting TRBD1. Losses at the gene ends were 0 bases for V and 7 bases for J; bases not matched to a gene: 8. Germline CDR1 is GTSNPN and CDR2 is SVGIG (reference sequence). The length of the CDR3 is 14 residues. CDR3 in amino acids: CAWSVLEGAGGYTF. DNA for the CDR3: TGTGCCTGGAGTGTACTGGAGGGGGCAGGTGGCTACACCTTC.